In its sample, the clone carrying this T cell receptor (beta chain) was seen a few times. The CDR3 has 15 amino acids. V shed 10 bases and J 12 bases; nucleotides not matched to a gene: 17. In germline, CDR1 is MRHNA, CDR2 SNTAGT. The sample belongs to a study of OX40 agonist ivuxolimab in advanced cancers. Only in-frame clones appear in the TCRdb table, and some are missing; sequencing was by immunoSEQ multiplex PCR. The table lists 5,400 or so clones, under 75% of them singletons, with more than 45% in the top ten. The specimen was CD4+ or CD8+ T cells sorted from blood, collected in a trial of the OX40 agonist ivuxolimab. The chain combines TRBV6-4 with TRBJ2-1; 11 bases are shared with TRBD2. This receptor was identified in an adult with an advanced solid tumor such as melanoma, head and neck, liver or kidney cancer. The CDR3 DNA sequence: TGTGCCACCAGCCCAACGACTAGCGGGGCTGAAGGGCAGTTCTTC. It yields the protein CATSPTTSGAEGQFF.